This is a list of T cell receptor beta chains from one sample in a study of control samples from healthy donors and cancer patients. Sequenced by immunoSEQ multiplex PCR; TCRdb stores in-frame clones only, minus some. The sample carries 200,000 or so clones, roughly 94% recorded once. Sequencing was performed on blood. These receptors were taken from a man aged 45 to 65 in good health. Each CDR3 is given with its conserved first and last residue. The order of the fields is J gene, clone size, CDR3 length, V gene, D gene, CDR3 DNA, CDR3 protein. D genes are given only for firm matches. Clone size is shown for a subset of rows, as once, few, many or a class of expanded clone.

>TRBJ1-6|NA|14|TRBV27|NA
TGTGCCAGCAGACCGAACTTGAAATATTCACCCCTCCACTTT
CASRPNLKYSPLHF
>TRBJ2-1|once|15|TRBV7-3|NA
TGTGCCAGCAGCCGCGGGGACCTCGGCTCCAATGAGCAGTTCTTC
CASSRGDLGSNEQFF
>TRBJ2-2|NA|14|TRBV3-1/TRBV3-2|NA
TGTGCCAGCAGCCCGTCCCGCGGAACCGGGGAGCTGTTTTTT
CASSPSRGTGELFF
>TRBJ1-4|NA|14|TRBV29-1|TRBD1
TGCAGCGTTGGGGGGACAGCAACTAATGAAAAACTGTTTTTT
CSVGGTATNEKLFF
>TRBJ2-1|NA|12|TRBV10-3|NA
TGTGCCATCAGTGCACAGGGCTATGAGCAGTTCTTC
CAISAQGYEQFF
>TRBJ1-1|NA|15|TRBV7-2|NA
TGTGCCAGCAGCTTAGCTACAGGGACGAGAGGTGAAGCTTTCTTT
CASSLATGTRGEAFF
>TRBJ2-3|NA|18|TRBV15|TRBD2
TGTGCCACCAGCAGCGGGGGGGCCCTTGGGTCGAGCACAGATACGCAGTATTTT
CATSSGGALGSSTDTQYF
>TRBJ1-1|once|15|TRBV5-1|NA
TGCGCCAGCAGCTTCGCAAGGGGAGTAGCGGCTGAAGCTTTCTTT
CASSFARGVAAEAFF
>TRBJ2-2|NA|15|TRBV28|TRBD2
TGTGCCAGCAGTTTAGCGGGGGGCCCGACCGGGGAGCTGTTTTTT
CASSLAGGPTGELFF
>TRBJ2-1|NA|16|TRBV5-1|TRBD2
TGCGCCAGCAGCGTGAGACTAGCGGGGAACTACAATGAGCAGTTCTTC
CASSVRLAGNYNEQFF
>TRBJ1-5|NA|13|TRBV19|NA
TGTGCCAGTAGTCCGAGGAGAAATCAGCCCCAGCATTTT
CASSPRRNQPQHF
>TRBJ2-2|NA|14|TRBV3-1/TRBV3-2|NA
TGTGCCAGCAGCCACAGGGGGGACACCGGGGAGCTGTTTTTT
CASSHRGDTGELFF
>TRBJ1-1|NA|17|TRBV5-6|NA
TGTGCCAGCAGCGATACGGACGTTGCCTTGTCTACCACTGAAGCTTTCTTT
CASSDTDVALSTTEAFF
>TRBJ1-4|once|14|TRBV4-3|NA
TGCGCCAGCAGCCAGGCGGTTACCGTTGAAAAACTGTTTTTT
CASSQAVTVEKLFF
>TRBJ1-4|NA|14|TRBV18|TRBD1
TGTGCCAGCTCAAGGGGACAGGGGAGTGAAAAACTGTTTTTT
CASSRGQGSEKLFF
>TRBJ2-7|NA|15|TRBV14|NA
TGTGCCAGCAGCCGATCGGACAGAGCTCTCTACGAGCAGTACTTC
CASSRSDRALYEQYF
>TRBJ1-1|NA|15|TRBV5-5|NA
TGTGCCAGCAGCTTAATCCCAGGGGAGAACACTGAAGCTTTCTTT
CASSLIPGENTEAFF
>TRBJ1-2|NA|14|TRBV4-3|NA
TGCGCCAGCAGCCAAGATCGAAGTATCAATGGCTACACCTTC
CASSQDRSINGYTF
>TRBJ2-1|NA|12|TRBV5-5|NA
TGTGCCAGCAGCCTTCCACCCACGGTGTTGTTCTTC
CASSLPPTVLFF
>TRBJ1-5|NA|14|TRBV6-2/TRBV6-3|NA
TGTGCCAGCAGTTCCCAGGGGTCCAATCAGCCCCAGCATTTT
CASSSQGSNQPQHF
>TRBJ1-3|few|16|TRBV7-9|NA
TGTGCCAGCAGCTCGGCCTCGATGGGAGCTGGAAACACCATATATTTT
CASSSASMGAGNTIYF
>TRBJ2-7|NA|13|TRBV13|NA
TGTGCCAGCACCGAGGGGCGGACCTACGAGCAGTACTTC
CASTEGRTYEQYF
>TRBJ1-2|NA|15|TRBV6-5|NA
TGTGCCAGCAGACGCCAGACAGGCGTCTCCTATGGCTACACCTTC
CASRRQTGVSYGYTF
>TRBJ1-1|NA|13|TRBV5-8|NA
TGTGCCAGCAGCCTGACTTCGGTCGGTCTCGCTTTCTTT
CASSLTSVGLAFF
>TRBJ2-5|NA|13|TRBV5-4|TRBD1
TGTGCCAGCAGCTTAACAGGGGTGGAGACCCAGTACTTC
CASSLTGVETQYF
>TRBJ1-2|NA|15|TRBV6-6|TRBD1
TGTGCCAGCAGTTACTCTGGACAGGGTAACTATGGCTACACCTTC
CASSYSGQGNYGYTF
>TRBJ1-3|NA|16|TRBV19|NA
TGTGCCAGTAGTGACCAACTCCATGGCTCTGGAAACACCATATATTTT
CASSDQLHGSGNTIYF
>TRBJ1-1|NA|13|TRBV3-1/TRBV3-2|NA
TGTGCCAGCGGTTTCAGGGAATTCGCTGAAGCTTTCTTT
CASGFREFAEAFF
>TRBJ2-1|NA|15|TRBV24-1|NA
TGTGCCACCAGTGTCTCGACCGTGGGGTCAGGGGAGCAGTTCTTC
CATSVSTVGSGEQFF
>TRBJ1-6|NA|13|TRBV9|NA
TGTGCCAGCAGCGTAGAGGGGGGACAACCCCTCCACTTT
CASSVEGGQPLHF
>TRBJ1-2|NA|13|TRBV12-3/TRBV12-4|NA
TGTGCCAGCAGTCCACGCCAGGGGTATGGCTACACCTTC
CASSPRQGYGYTF
>TRBJ1-1|NA|12|TRBV28|NA
TGTGCCAGCAGAAACACAGGGTCTGAAGCTTTCTTT
CASRNTGSEAFF
>TRBJ2-1|NA|17|TRBV4-2|TRBD2
TGTGCCAGCAGCCAAGATTTTGCTAGCGGGGGGCTTCGTGAGCAGTTCTTC
CASSQDFASGGLREQFF
>TRBJ1-5|NA|13|TRBV3-1/TRBV3-2|NA
TGTGCCAGCAGCCAAGATGGGGAACGATCCCAGCATTTT
CASSQDGERSQHF
>TRBJ1-2|NA|15|TRBV28|TRBD1
TGTGCCAGCAGGGATCCGGGACAGACCAACTATGGCTACACCTTC
CASRDPGQTNYGYTF
>TRBJ1-4|NA|17|TRBV7-6|NA
TGTGCCAGCAGCTTAGCGGTGGGGGGGGCTGCTAATGAAAAACTGTTTTTT
CASSLAVGGAANEKLFF
>TRBJ2-1|NA|15|TRBV24-1|TRBD1
TGTGCCACCAGTGACCCGGGACAGGGGAGAAATGAGCAGTTCTTC
CATSDPGQGRNEQFF
>TRBJ1-5|NA|15|TRBV6-2/TRBV6-3|TRBD1
TGTGCCAGCAGTTACGGACAGGTCGGGGATCAGCCCCAGCATTTT
CASSYGQVGDQPQHF
>TRBJ2-1|NA|15|TRBV5-1|NA
TGCGCCAGCAGCGGAGACAACAGGCGAGCCAATGAGCAGTTCTTC
CASSGDNRRANEQFF
>TRBJ1-5|NA|14|TRBV28|NA
TGTGCCAGCAGCCCAGGTGGGAGCAATCAGCCCCAGCATTTT
CASSPGGSNQPQHF
>TRBJ1-3|NA|17|TRBV7-8|NA
TGTGCCAGCAGCTTAAGCGGCAGGGCCTTCTCTGGAAACACCATATATTTT
CASSLSGRAFSGNTIYF
>TRBJ1-6|NA|15|TRBV6-2/TRBV6-3|NA
TGTGCCAGCAGTTACTCGGGGGGACGTGGATCACCCCTCCACTTT
CASSYSGGRGSPLHF
>TRBJ2-1|NA|13|TRBV12-3/TRBV12-4|NA
TGTGCCTGCTTGAAAGGGCCCTACAATGAGCAGTTCTTC
CACLKGPYNEQFF
>TRBJ1-2|NA|15|TRBV7-3|NA
TGTGCCAGCAGCTTAGATCCCGCAGGGGAGTCTGGCTACACCTTC
CASSLDPAGESGYTF
>TRBJ1-3|NA|16|TRBV28|NA
TGTGCCAGCAGCACCTACGTTCTCAGCTCTGGAAACACCATATATTTT
CASSTYVLSSGNTIYF
>TRBJ2-5|NA|13|TRBV9|NA
TGTGCCAGCAGCGTAGGGCGGCAAGAGACCCAGTACTTC
CASSVGRQETQYF
>TRBJ1-6|NA|11|TRBV20-1|NA
TGCAGTGCTAGTCCTGATTCACCCCTCCACTTT
CSASPDSPLHF
>TRBJ2-2|NA|14|TRBV27|NA
TGTGCCAGCAGGAGGAGCGCGAACACCGGGGAGCTGTTTTTT
CASRRSANTGELFF
>TRBJ2-1|once|15|TRBV4-3|NA
TGCGCCAGCAGCCAAGAGGGGCAGACGGTTAATGAGCAGTTCTTC
CASSQEGQTVNEQFF
>TRBJ2-3|NA|16|TRBV5-1|TRBD1
TGCGCCAGCAGTTTTCGCTGGACAGGTCTGTCAGATACGCAGTATTTT
CASSFRWTGLSDTQYF
>TRBJ2-3|NA|15|TRBV27|NA
TGTGCCAGCAGTTCCGGGACCCCACGCACGGATACGCAGTATTTT
CASSSGTPRTDTQYF
>TRBJ1-5|NA|14|TRBV4-1|TRBD1
TGCGCCAGCAGCCAAGACAGGGGGCCTCAGCCCCAGCATTTT
CASSQDRGPQPQHF
>TRBJ1-5|NA|15|TRBV7-8|NA
TGTGCCAGCAGCCCGAGTAGGACGAGCAATCAGCCCCAGCATTTT
CASSPSRTSNQPQHF
>TRBJ1-1|NA|12|TRBV6-5|NA
TGTGCCAGCAGTTACCCAAACACTGAAGCTTTCTTT
CASSYPNTEAFF